This T cell receptor beta chain was identified during a study of cytomegalovirus exposure and HLA in healthy donors. The germline V gene has CDR1 GTSNPN and CDR2 SVGIG (reference sequence). The length of the CDR3 is 12 residues. Losses at the gene ends were 5 bases for V and 8 bases for J; bases not matched to a gene: 7. Profiled with immunoSEQ multiplex PCR; TCRdb holds only in-frame clones, not every one. The sample contains 200,000 or so clones, 84% of which appear only once. This receptor was obtained from a man between 18 and 35 years old in good health and CMV-seropositive. The chain combines TRBV30 with TRBJ2-7, with 9 positions matching TRBD1. The material sequenced was PBMCs. CDR3 region: CAWGGTGLKQYF. The CDR3 nucleotides are TGTGCCTGGGGGGGGACAGGGTTAAAGCAGTACTTC.